The 24 T cell receptor beta chains below all came from one sample that was sequenced in a study of blood T cell repertoires in COVID-19. The table came from immunoSEQ multiplex PCR; TCRdb's copy has only in-frame clones and leaves some out. The top ten hold about 6% of the sample, which has 65,000 to 85,000 clones, 80% to 90% seen once. Sequencing was performed on peripheral blood. Receptor source: an elderly man with COVID-19, enrolled during active disease.

This chain uses TRBV7-8 with TRBJ2-2, with D possibly TRBD1 on 8 matching bases. From germline, CDR1 is SGHVS and CDR2 FQNEAQ. V lost 3 bases, J lost 5 bases, and 16 bases lay in between. There are 16 residues in the CDR3. CDR3 sequence: CASSFQGQGGTGELFF. The CDR3 region has the DNA TGTGCCAGCAGCTTCCAAGGACAGGGAGGGACCGGGGAGCTGTTTTTT.

The CDR3 loop is CASISDRKMNQPQHF. CDR3 DNA sequence: TGTGCCAGTATTTCGGACAGGAAAATGAATCAGCCCCAGCATTTT. This chain uses TRBV19 with TRBJ1-5; 7 bases map to TRBD1. The CDR3 spans 15 residues. Germline values: CDR1 LNHDA, CDR2 SQIVND (reference sequence). V gave up 7 bases and J gave up 4 bases; unmatched junction bases: 10.

The V gene is TRBV6-2 or TRBV6-3, the J gene TRBJ2-1, with TRBD2 matching over 8 bases. The V gene's germline CDR1 is MNHEY and CDR2 SVGEGT. J lost 7 bases, V lost 0 bases, and 8 bases had no gene match. CDR3 size: 16 residues. The CDR3 DNA is TGTGCCAGCAGTTACTCGATACTAGCGGTCGGAAATGAGCAGTTCTTC. It specifies CASSYSILAVGNEQFF.

The rearrangement links TRBV6-2 or TRBV6-3 to TRBJ2-7; the D gene is possibly TRBD2 (6 bases). Trimming pared 4 bases from V and 5 bases from J, leaving 21 bases between. The CDR3 is 16 amino acids. The V gene's germline CDR1 is MNHEY and CDR2 SVGEGT. The CDR3 spells CASSSLGLWGTHEQYF. The CDR3, as DNA: TGTGCCAGCAGTTCCCTGGGACTCTGGGGGACGCACGAGCAGTACTTC.

The chain couples TRBV7-2 to TRBJ1-2, with TRBD1 matching over 7 bases. The CDR3 loop spans 14 amino acids. Trimming removed 3 bases from V and 2 bases from J; junction bases left unmatched: 3. CDR1 and CDR2 (germline): SGHTA, FQGNSA. The CDR3 loop reads CASSFGQVNYGYTF. DNA of the CDR3: TGTGCCAGCAGCTTCGGACAGGTGAACTATGGCTACACCTTC.

J is TRBJ2-7 and V is TRBV18; the match to TRBD1 covers 11 bases. The CDR3 is 16 amino acids. Germline CDR1 KGHSH, CDR2 LQKENI. J gave up 0 bases and V 0 bases, and 1 base lay outside the gene matches. CDR3 nucleotides: TGTGCCAGCTCACCACCCGGGACAGGGGGCTCCTACGAGCAGTACTTC. It is translated as CASSPPGTGGSYEQYF.

This chain links TRBV6-1 with TRBJ2-3; 9 bases map to TRBD2. CDR1 MNHNS and CDR2 SASEGT come from the germline V gene. The CDR3 runs to 13 residues. The V and J ends lost 1 base and 14 bases, in that order; junction bases with no gene match: 7. CDR3 sequence reads: CASSEEERGAPYF. The CDR3 DNA reads TGTGCCAGCAGTGAAGAGGAGCGGGGGGCCCCGTATTTT.

The chain couples TRBV5-1 to TRBJ2-6, with 9 bases matching TRBD2. J was trimmed by 0 bases and V by 2 bases; bases with no gene match: 9. CDR3 length: 19 residues. Germline V gives CDR1 SGHRS, CDR2 YFSETQ. The CDR3 region has the DNA TGCGCCAGCAGCTTACGATTAGCGGGGGTCAGCTCTGGGGCCAACGTCCTGACTTTC. This codes for CASSLRLAGVSSGANVLTF.

In regard to this clone: Different DNA sequences within this sample yield the same CDR3. V gene TRBV12-3 or TRBV12-4 combines with J gene TRBJ2-2, with D possibly TRBD2 on 5 matching bases. With 6 bases removed from V and 7 bases from J, the gap between germline ends came to 12 bases. The CDR3 loop spans 13 amino acids. The CDR3 reads CASSRGISGELFF. Written as DNA, the CDR3 is TGTGCCAGCAGCCGGGGAATCAGCGGGGAGCTGTTTTTT.

The chain is built from TRBV19 and TRBJ2-3; tentative D call: TRBD2 (6 bases). V was shortened by 4 bases and J by 0 bases, with 8 bases between the two germline ends. Germline CDR1 and CDR2: LNHDA and SQIVND (reference sequence). The CDR3 has 14 amino acids. CDR3: CASSTAGSTDTQYF. The CDR3 coding sequence is TGTGCCAGTAGTACGGCGGGGAGCACAGATACGCAGTATTTT.

This clone was detected only once. This chain connects TRBV6-2 or TRBV6-3 to TRBJ2-5; TRBD1 agrees at 9 bases. CDR1 and CDR2 (germline): MNHEY, SVGEGT. This CDR3 comprises 17 residues. With V trimmed by 4 bases and J by 7 bases, 16 bases remained unmatched. Written as DNA, the CDR3 is TGTGCCAGCAGTTTACGACCGGGACAGGGATCGAGTAGGACCCAGTACTTC. Encoded protein: CASSLRPGQGSSRTQYF.

CDR3 residues: CASTRTGFNQPQHF. The CDR3 DNA sequence: TGTGCCAGTACCAGGACAGGGTTCAATCAGCCCCAGCATTTT. The chain is built from TRBV19 and TRBJ1-5; 8 nucleotides align to TRBD1. This CDR3 spans 14 amino acids. The junction had 5 bases not matched to a gene; V was cut back by 7 bases and J by 3 bases. The germline CDR1 and CDR2 sequences are LNHDA and SQIVND (reference sequence).

The V gene is TRBV19, the J gene TRBJ1-2; D not certain. This CDR3 spans 15 amino acids. Germline V CDR1 and CDR2: LNHDA, SQIVND (reference sequence). Trimming removed 9 bases from V and 2 bases from J, with 19 bases in between. The CDR3 protein is CASKRPSELNYGYTF. DNA of the CDR3: TGTGCCAGCAAGCGGCCTTCGGAGTTGAACTATGGCTACACCTTC.

The chain couples TRBV6-4 to TRBJ2-2; TRBD1 agrees at 11 bases. The CDR3 length is 15 residues. Trimming cost V 6 bases and J 5 bases; bases outside gene matches: 5. CDR1 and CDR2 from the germline V gene are MRHNA and SNTAGT. CDR3 coding DNA: TGTGCCAGCAGGCCGGGACAGGGGGTTACCGGGGAGCTGTTTTTT. It encodes CASRPGQGVTGELFF.

This clone was counted only a few times. V gene TRBV5-5 combines with J gene TRBJ1-2, with TRBD1 identical over 7 bases. V gave up 0 bases and J gave up 3 bases; unmatched junction bases: 2. CDR3 length: 14 residues. Germline CDR1 and CDR2: SGHKS and YYEKEE (reference sequence). CDR3 nucleotides: TGTGCCAGCAGCTTGGACACAGGGGACTATGGCTACACCTTC. Translating gives CASSLDTGDYGYTF.

This clone was counted between two and nine times. The chain has TRBV11-3 and TRBJ1-1, with a possible D match to TRBD1 (5 bases). Germline values: CDR1 SGHNT, CDR2 YENEEA. This CDR3 spans 13 amino acids. V shed 2 bases and J shed 4 bases, with 8 bases lying between them. CDR3 amino acids: CASSLFGGTEAFF. For the CDR3, the DNA is TGTGCCAGCAGCTTATTCGGGGGCACTGAAGCTTTCTTT.

The rearrangement joins TRBV16 to TRBJ1-1; 11 bases line up with TRBD1. The CDR3 sequence is 17 residues long. V gave up 4 bases and J gave up 3 bases; unmatched junction bases: 10. Germline CDR1 reads KGHSY; CDR2 reads FQNENV. CDR3 sequence (DNA): TGTGCCAGCAGCCCGGACAGGGGGCGGTCAAAGGACACTGAAGCTTTCTTT. This codes for CASSPDRGRSKDTEAFF.

CDR3 sequence (DNA): TGCGCCAGCAGCTCGGACAGGAAAAGGGACACCGGGGAGCTGTTTTTT. Amino acids: CASSSDRKRDTGELFF. The V and J genes are TRBV5-1 and TRBJ2-2; TRBD1 matches at 7 bases. Germline assignment: CDR1 SGHRS and CDR2 YFSETQ. The CDR3 sequence is 16 residues long. Trimming cost V 3 bases and J 3 bases; bases outside gene matches: 8.

The CDR3 DNA reads TGCGCCAGCAGCTTGGGGCCGGGACAGGGGGCTGAAGGCTACACCTTC. Encoded protein: CASSLGPGQGAEGYTF. The chain links TRBV5-1 to TRBJ1-2; 12 bases match TRBD1. V lost 0 bases, J lost 8 bases, and 8 bases stayed unmatched. Germline-derived CDR1 and CDR2 are SGHRS and YFSETQ. The CDR3 runs 16 residues.

V is TRBV7-2 and J is TRBJ2-1; 7 bases are a match to TRBD1. Germline lookup yields CDR1 SGHTA and CDR2 FQGNSA. V lost 2 bases, J lost 2 bases, and 3 bases stayed unmatched. The length of the CDR3 is 15 residues. The chain's CDR3 is CASSLSGQTYNEQFF. Written as DNA, the CDR3 is TGTGCCAGCAGCTTATCGGGACAGACCTACAATGAGCAGTTCTTC.

This chain connects TRBV4-2 to TRBJ2-1, with 8 nucleotides matching TRBD2. With V trimmed by 0 bases and J by 5 bases, 3 bases remained unmatched. There are 15 residues in the CDR3. Germline assignment: CDR1 LGHNA and CDR2 YNFKEQ. The CDR3 is CASSQDRGGNNEQFF. The CDR3, as DNA: TGTGCCAGCAGCCAAGACCGGGGGGGTAACAATGAGCAGTTCTTC.

The chain combines TRBV6-5 with TRBJ1-2; no clear D gene. V lost 5 bases and J 4 bases, leaving 17 bases between the germline ends. CDR3 size: 15 residues. Germline CDR1 MNHEY, CDR2 SVGAGI. CDR3 nucleotides: TGTGCCAGCAGTCCCGGGGTGTTAGGTAGCTATGGCTACACCTTC. It translates to CASSPGVLGSYGYTF.

This clone was observed once. The V and J genes are TRBV6-2 or TRBV6-3 and TRBJ1-4, with TRBD1 identical over 8 bases. The CDR3 runs 18 residues. V lost 6 bases and J lost 4; bases outside the gene matches: 16. From germline, CDR1 is MNHEY and CDR2 SVGEGT. CDR3 sequence reads: CASSRRRTGRNFNEKLFF. As DNA, the CDR3 is TGTGCCAGCAGCCGGCGGCGGACAGGGCGAAATTTTAATGAAAAACTGTTTTTT.

The chain carries TRBV19 and TRBJ2-5, with 7 bases that match TRBD2. This CDR3 comprises 12 residues. Germline V gene sequence: CDR1 LNHDA, CDR2 SQIVND (reference sequence). With 9 bases clipped from V and 5 bases from J, the junction kept 6 bases outside the gene matches. The CDR3 region is CASGGNGETQYF. CDR3 sequence (DNA): TGTGCCAGCGGGGGGAACGGGGAGACCCAGTACTTC. Looking up the rest from reference TRBV19 and TRBJ2-5 gives the full variable domain: DGGITQSPKYLFRKEGQNVTLSCEQNLNHDAMYWYRQDPGQGLRLIYYSQIVNDFQKGDIAEGYSVSREKKESFPLTVTSAQKNPTAFYLCASGGNGETQYFGPGTRLLVL.